Included here is one TCR beta chain sequence, with context. The data originate from a study of OX40 agonist ivuxolimab in advanced cancers. In the study overall: A history of anti-PD-1, anti-PD-L1 or anti-CTLA-4 therapy was acceptable, and 40% to 45% had some.

There are 14 residues in the CDR3. Germline trimming cut 2 bases from V and 5 bases from J; bases unmatched to any gene: 4. Germline CDR1 reads MNHEY; CDR2 reads SVGAGI. Repertoires were generated with immunoSEQ multiplex PCR, while TCRdb's copy carries only in-frame clones and drops some. The sample records about 28,000 clones, roughly 90% being singletons. The chain has TRBV6-5 and TRBJ2-7; 9 bases map to TRBD2. The clonotype was recovered from an adult with an advanced solid tumor such as melanoma, head and neck, liver or kidney cancer. The material sequenced was CD4+ or CD8+ T cells sorted from blood, taken in a trial of the OX40 agonist ivuxolimab. The CDR3 DNA sequence: TGTGCCAGCAGTTACCTAGCGGGGAGAGACGAGCAGTACTTC. Translated, it gives CASSYLAGRDEQYF.